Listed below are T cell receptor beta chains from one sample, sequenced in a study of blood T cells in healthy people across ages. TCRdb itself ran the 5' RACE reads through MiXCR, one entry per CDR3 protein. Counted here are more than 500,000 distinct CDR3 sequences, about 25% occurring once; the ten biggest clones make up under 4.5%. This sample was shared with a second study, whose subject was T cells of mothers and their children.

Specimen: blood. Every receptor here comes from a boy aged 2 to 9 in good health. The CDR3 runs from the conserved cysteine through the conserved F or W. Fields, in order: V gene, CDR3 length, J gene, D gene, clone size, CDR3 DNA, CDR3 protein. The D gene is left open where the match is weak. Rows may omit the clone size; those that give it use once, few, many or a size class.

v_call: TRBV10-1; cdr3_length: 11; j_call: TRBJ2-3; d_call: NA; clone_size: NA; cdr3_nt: TGCGCCAGCGGCACTAGTGACACGCAGTATTTT; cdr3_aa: CASGTSDTQYF
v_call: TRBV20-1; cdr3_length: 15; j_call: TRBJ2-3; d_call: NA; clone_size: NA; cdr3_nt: TGCAGTGGATCGGCCGGCGGGGTTAATACAGATACGCAGTATTTT; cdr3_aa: CSGSAGGVNTDTQYF
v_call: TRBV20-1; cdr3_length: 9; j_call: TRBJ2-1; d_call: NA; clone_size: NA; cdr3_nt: TGCAGTGCCGGCAATGAGCAGTTCTTC; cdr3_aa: CSAGNEQFF
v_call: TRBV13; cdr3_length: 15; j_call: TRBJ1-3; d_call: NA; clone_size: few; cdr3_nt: TGTGCCAGCAGCTCCCCCAGAGTAGGAGGAAACACCATATATTTT; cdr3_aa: CASSSPRVGGNTIYF
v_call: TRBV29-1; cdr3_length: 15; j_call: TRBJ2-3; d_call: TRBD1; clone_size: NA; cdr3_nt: TGCAGCGTTCACCCCCTGGACAGGGAAGGAGATACGCAGTATTTT; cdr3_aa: CSVHPLDREGDTQYF
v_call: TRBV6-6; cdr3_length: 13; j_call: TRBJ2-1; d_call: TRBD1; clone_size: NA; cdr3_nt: TGTGCCAGCAGTTACGGGACAGGGGTCGAGCAGTTCTTC; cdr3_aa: CASSYGTGVEQFF
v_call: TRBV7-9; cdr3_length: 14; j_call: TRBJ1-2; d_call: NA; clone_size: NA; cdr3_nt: TGTGCCAGCAGCGCGCCGGGAGCCAACTATGGCTACACCTTC; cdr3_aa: CASSAPGANYGYTF
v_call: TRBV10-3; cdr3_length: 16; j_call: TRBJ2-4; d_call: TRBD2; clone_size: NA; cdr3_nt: TGTGCCATCAGTGATCGGGGGGACCTAGCCAAAAACATTCAGTACTTC; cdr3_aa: CAISDRGDLAKNIQYF
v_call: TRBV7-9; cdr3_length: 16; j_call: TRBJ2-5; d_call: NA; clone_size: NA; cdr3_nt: TGTGCCAGCAGAGTCTTGGGGTCGACAGACCAAGAGACCCAGTACTTC; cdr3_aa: CASRVLGSTDQETQYF
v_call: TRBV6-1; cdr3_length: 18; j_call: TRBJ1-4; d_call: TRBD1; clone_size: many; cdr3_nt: TGTGCCAGTTCCCCCTTCACGACAGGGCTCCGGGGGAATGAAAAACTGTTTTTT; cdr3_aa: CASSPFTTGLRGNEKLFF
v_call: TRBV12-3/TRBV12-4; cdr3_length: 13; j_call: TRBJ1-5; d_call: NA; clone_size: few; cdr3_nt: TGTGCCAGCAGCCAACAGGGCAGGCAGCCCCAGCATTTT; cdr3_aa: CASSQQGRQPQHF
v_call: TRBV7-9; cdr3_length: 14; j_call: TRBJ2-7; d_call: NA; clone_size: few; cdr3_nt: TGTGCCAGTTCCCGGGACACCGGGGTGTACGAGCAGTACTTC; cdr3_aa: CASSRDTGVYEQYF
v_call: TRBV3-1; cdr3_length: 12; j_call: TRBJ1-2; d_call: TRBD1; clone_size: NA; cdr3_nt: TGTGCCAGCAGTCCGGGACAGTATGGCTACACCTTC; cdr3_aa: CASSPGQYGYTF
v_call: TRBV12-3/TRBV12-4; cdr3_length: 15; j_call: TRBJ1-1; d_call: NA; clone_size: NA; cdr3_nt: TGTGCCAGCAGTCTGTCCGGGACAACCTACACTGAAGCTTTCTTT; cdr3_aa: CASSLSGTTYTEAFF
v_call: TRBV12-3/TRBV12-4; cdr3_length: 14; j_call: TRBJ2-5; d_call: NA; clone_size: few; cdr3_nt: TGTGCCAGCAGTTTAGCAGCGGGCCAAGAGACCCAGTACTTC; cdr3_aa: CASSLAAGQETQYF
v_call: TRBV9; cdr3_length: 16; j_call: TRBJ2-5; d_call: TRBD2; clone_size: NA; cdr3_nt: TGTGCCAGCAGCGGAGGGACTAGCGGCCCCCAAGAGACCCAGTACTTC; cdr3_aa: CASSGGTSGPQETQYF
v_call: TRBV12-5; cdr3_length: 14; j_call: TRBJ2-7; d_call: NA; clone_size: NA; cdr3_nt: TGTGCTAGTGGTTTGGCCTCGCGTAATTACGAGCGTTTGTTC; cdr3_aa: CASGLASRNYERLF
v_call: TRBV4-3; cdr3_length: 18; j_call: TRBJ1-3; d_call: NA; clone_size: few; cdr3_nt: TGCGCCAGCAGCCAAGATCGGGGAGGGCCTTCGTTTGGAAACACCATATATTTT; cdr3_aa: CASSQDRGGPSFGNTIYF
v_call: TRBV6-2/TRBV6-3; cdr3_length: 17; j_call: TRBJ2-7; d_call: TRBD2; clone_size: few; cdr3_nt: TGTGCCAGCAGTTACGGGAACAGACTAGCGGTCTCCTACGAGCAGTACTTC; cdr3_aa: CASSYGNRLAVSYEQYF
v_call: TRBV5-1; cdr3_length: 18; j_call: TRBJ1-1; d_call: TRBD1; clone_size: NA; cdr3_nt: TGCGCCAGCAGCTCTGCGGACAGGGGGGCCTATATGAACACTGAAGCTTTCTTT; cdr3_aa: CASSSADRGAYMNTEAFF
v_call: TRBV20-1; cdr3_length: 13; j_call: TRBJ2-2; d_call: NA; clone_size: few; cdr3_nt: TGCAGTGCTCACGGATCGAACACCGGGGAGCTGTTTTTT; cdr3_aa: CSAHGSNTGELFF
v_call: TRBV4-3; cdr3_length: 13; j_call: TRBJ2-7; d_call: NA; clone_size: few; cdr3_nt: TGCGCCAGCAGCCAAGAGTCCTACTACGAGCAGTACTTC; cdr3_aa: CASSQESYYEQYF
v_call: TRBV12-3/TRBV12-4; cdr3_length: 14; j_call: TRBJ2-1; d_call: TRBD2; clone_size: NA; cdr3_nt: TGTGCCAGCGCGGGGGGCAACACCTACAATGAGCAGTTCTTC; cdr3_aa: CASAGGNTYNEQFF
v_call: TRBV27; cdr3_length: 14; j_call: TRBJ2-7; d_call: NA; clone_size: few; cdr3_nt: TGTGCCAGCAGTTTATCGAGGGGAGCGTACGAGCAGTACTTC; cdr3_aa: CASSLSRGAYEQYF
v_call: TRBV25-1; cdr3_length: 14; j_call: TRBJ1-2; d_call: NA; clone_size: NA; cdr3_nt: TGTGCCAGCAGTCCGACACTGATTAACTATGGCTACACCTTC; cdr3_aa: CASSPTLINYGYTF
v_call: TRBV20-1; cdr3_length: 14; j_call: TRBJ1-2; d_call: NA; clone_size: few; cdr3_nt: TGCAGTGCGCGCGACGGGTCCGCTAACTATGGCTACACCTTC; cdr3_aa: CSARDGSANYGYTF
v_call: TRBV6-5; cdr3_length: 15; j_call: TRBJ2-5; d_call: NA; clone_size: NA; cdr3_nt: TGTGCCAGCAGTTACGGGCCTAAACACCAAGAGACCCAGTACTTC; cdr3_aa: CASSYGPKHQETQYF
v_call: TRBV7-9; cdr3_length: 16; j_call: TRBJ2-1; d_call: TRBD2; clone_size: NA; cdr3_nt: TGCGCCAGCAGCCAAGGCTCTAGCGGGGGCGACAATGAGCAGTTCTTC; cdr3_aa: CASSQGSSGGDNEQFF
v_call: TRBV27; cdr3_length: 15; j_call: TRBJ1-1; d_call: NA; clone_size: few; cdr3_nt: TGTGCCAGCAGTTTGCAGGGGTCAGTTAATACTGAAGCTTTCTTT; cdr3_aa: CASSLQGSVNTEAFF
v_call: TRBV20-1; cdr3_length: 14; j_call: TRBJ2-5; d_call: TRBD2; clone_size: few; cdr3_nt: TGCAGTGCTAGAGATGGGGGAGGGCCAGAGACCCAGTACTTC; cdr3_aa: CSARDGGGPETQYF
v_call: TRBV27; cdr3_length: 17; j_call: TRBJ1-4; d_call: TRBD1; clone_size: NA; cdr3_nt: TGTGCCAGCAGTTTTTACAGGGGGGACGCAACTAATGAAAAACTGTTTTTT; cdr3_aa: CASSFYRGDATNEKLFF
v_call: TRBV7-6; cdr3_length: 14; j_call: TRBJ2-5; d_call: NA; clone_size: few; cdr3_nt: TGTGCCAGCAGCTTAGCGCGCCGGGGGGAGACCCAGTACTTC; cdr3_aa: CASSLARRGETQYF
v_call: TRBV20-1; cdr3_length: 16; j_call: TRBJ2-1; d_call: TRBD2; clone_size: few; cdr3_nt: TGCAGTGCTAGAGATCTTAGCGGGAGGGCCTACAATGAGCAGTTCTTC; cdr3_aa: CSARDLSGRAYNEQFF
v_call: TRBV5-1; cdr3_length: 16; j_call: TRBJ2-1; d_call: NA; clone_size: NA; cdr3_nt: TGCGCCAGCAGCTTGGTAGGGCTAGCCCCTCGTAATGAGCAGTTCTTC; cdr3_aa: CASSLVGLAPRNEQFF
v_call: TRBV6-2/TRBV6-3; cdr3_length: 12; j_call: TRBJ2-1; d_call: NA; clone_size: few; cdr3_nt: TGTGCCAGCAGGGGGCGGAATAATGAGCAGTTCTTC; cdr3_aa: CASRGRNNEQFF
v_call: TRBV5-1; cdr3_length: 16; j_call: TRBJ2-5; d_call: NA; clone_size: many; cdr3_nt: TGCGCCAGCTTCCTTACGACCGGGCAACAACAAGAGACCCAGTACTTC; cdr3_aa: CASFLTTGQQQETQYF
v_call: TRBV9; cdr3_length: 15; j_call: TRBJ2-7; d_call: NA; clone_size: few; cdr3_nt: TGTGCCGGCAGCACCGGGAACCTCCTCCCCGGGGAGCAGTACTTC; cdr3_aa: CAGSTGNLLPGEQYF
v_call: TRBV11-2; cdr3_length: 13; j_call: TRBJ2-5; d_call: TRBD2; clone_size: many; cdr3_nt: TGTGCCAGCGTCCCAGCGGGGGCGGAGACCCAGTACTTC; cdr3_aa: CASVPAGAETQYF
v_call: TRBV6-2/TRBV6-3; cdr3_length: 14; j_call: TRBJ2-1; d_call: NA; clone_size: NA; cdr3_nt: TGTGCCAGCAGTTACTATAGGGTTGACAATGAGCAGTTCTTC; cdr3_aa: CASSYYRVDNEQFF
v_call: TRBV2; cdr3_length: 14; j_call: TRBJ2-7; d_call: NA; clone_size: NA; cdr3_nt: TGTGCCAGCAGGAGGGTCAAGGGAGGCCACGAGCAGTACTTC; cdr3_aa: CASRRVKGGHEQYF
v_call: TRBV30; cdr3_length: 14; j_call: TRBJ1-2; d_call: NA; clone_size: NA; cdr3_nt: TGTGCCTGGAGTGCGGGGGCGGGGAGCTATGGCTACACCTTC; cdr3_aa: CAWSAGAGSYGYTF
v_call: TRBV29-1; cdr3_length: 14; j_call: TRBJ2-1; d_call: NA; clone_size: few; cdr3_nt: TGCAGCGTTGATGGCAGAAGCTCCTACAATGAGCAGTTCTTC; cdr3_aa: CSVDGRSSYNEQFF
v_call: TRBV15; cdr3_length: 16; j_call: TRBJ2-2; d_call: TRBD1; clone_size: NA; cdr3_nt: TGTGCCACCAGCAGAGAAGAAACAGGGGGCGCGGGTGAGCTGTTTTTT; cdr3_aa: CATSREETGGAGELFF
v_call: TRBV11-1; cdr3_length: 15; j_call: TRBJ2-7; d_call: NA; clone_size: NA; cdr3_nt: TGTGCCAGCAGCTGGAACAGGAGGGGAGCATACGAGCAGTACTTC; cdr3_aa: CASSWNRRGAYEQYF
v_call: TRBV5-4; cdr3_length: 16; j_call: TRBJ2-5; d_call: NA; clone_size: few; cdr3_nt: TGTGCCAGCCGGAAGTGGGGGGGGGCCAGAGAAGAGACCCAGTACTTC; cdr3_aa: CASRKWGGAREETQYF
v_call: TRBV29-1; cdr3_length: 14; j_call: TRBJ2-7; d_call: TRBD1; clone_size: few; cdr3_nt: TGCAGCGCACAGACGACAGGGGGCTTGTACGAGCAGTACTTC; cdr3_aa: CSAQTTGGLYEQYF
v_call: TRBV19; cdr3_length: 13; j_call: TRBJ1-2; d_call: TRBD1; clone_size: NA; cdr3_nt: TGTGCCAGTAACACAGGGGGCGGCTATGGCTACACCTTC; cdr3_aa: CASNTGGGYGYTF
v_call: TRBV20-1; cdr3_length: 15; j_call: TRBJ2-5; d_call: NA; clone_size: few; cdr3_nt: TGCAGTGCTAGAGCTTCAGGGGATGCGGGAGAGACCCAGTACTTC; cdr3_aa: CSARASGDAGETQYF
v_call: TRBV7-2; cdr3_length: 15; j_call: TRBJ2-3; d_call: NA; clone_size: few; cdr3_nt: TGTGCCAGCAGCTTAGTCAGGCTAATAGAAGATACGCAGTATTTT; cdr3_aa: CASSLVRLIEDTQYF
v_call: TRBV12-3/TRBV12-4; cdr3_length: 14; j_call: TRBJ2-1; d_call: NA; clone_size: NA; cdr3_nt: TGTGCCAGCAGCCTTACCTCCCTGTCGGGTGAGCAGTTCTTC; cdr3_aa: CASSLTSLSGEQFF
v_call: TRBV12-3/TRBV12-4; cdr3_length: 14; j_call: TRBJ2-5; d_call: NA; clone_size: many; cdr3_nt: TGTGCCAGCAGTCCCCAGGTGGGCCAAGAGACCCAGTACTTC; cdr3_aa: CASSPQVGQETQYF